This TCR beta chain was profiled in a study of Graves' ophthalmopathy and Graves' hyperthyroidism. Many counts were recorded for this clonotype. Its target is not known. Amplification targeted the TCR beta CDR3 regions, with RNA transcripts as the source material. Second-round multiplex PCR came after first-round RT-PCR with HTBI primers. TCRdb ran MiXCR on the multiplex PCR reads and lists one entry per CDR3 protein. Of 580,000 or so distinct CDR3 sequences in the sample, approximately 37% were seen once. The V gene's germline CDR1 is SEHNR and CDR2 FQNEAQ (reference sequence). V was cut by 2 bases and J by 8 bases, with 15 bases left in between. This CDR3 spans 15 amino acids. Study-wide results and limits: Cross-validated, the 13-signature model showed 87.88%/81.08% sensitivity/specificity, and 80%/75% in the test set.

This sequence was found in an adult man with Graves' hyperthyroidism. The gene calls are TRBV7-9 and TRBJ1-4, with TRBD1 as a possible D gene (5 bases). The sample taken for sequencing was peripheral blood or thyroid tissue (not recorded which). The CDR3, as DNA: TGTGCCAGCAGCTTAATTTCGGGGGTTGACGAAAAACTGTTTTTT. Translation gives CASSLISGVDEKLFF.